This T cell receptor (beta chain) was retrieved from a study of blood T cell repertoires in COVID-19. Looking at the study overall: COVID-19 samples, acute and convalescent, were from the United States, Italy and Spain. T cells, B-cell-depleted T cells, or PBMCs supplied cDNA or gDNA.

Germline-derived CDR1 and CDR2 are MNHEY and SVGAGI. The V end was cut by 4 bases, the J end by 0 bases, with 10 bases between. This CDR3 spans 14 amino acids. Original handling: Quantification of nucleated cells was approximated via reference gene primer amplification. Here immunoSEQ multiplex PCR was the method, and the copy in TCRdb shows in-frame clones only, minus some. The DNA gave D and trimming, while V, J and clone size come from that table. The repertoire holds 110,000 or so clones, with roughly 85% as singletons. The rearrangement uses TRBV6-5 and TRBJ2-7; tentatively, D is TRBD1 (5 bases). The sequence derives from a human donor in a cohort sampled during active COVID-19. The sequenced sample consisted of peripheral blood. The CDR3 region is CASSLYRSSYEQYF. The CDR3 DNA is TGTGCCAGCAGTTTATACAGGAGCTCCTACGAGCAGTACTTC.